This T cell receptor (beta chain) was recorded in a study of response to subunit inactivated influenza vaccine. TCRdb redid the calling of the RT-PCR reads with MiXCR, one entry per CDR3 protein. The sample holds about 180,000 distinct CDR3 sequences; around 9.2% are singletons and the top ten take 9.5% to 13%. Study results and limitations: Few new T cells, the authors suggested, are recruited by each seasonal influenza vaccination.

For this clonotype: Its antigen is unknown. With a much larger clone just one base away, this may be a read error.

The CDR3 runs 13 residues. The V end lost 2 bases, the J end lost 13 bases, and 15 bases lay between the germline ends. The sequenced sample was non-naive T cells sorted from PBMCs, obtained on the day of vaccination. The rearrangement links TRBV12-3 or TRBV12-4 to TRBJ2-1, with D possibly being TRBD1 or TRBD2 (6 bases each). The TCR sequence derives from a man in his forties or fifties who received an inactivated influenza vaccine. For the CDR3, the DNA is TGTGCCAGCAGTTTAACGGGCAGGGGACTCCAGTTCTTC. It encodes CASSLTGRGLQFF.